This T cell receptor (beta chain) was recovered during a study of beta chain features in type 1 diabetes. Whole-study context: The patients were much like the healthy donors in age, gender and cell yields. Study-wide points: Compared with healthy donors, patients appeared to share more similar naive, central memory and regulatory TCRB repertoires. Patients with Type 1 diabetes showed moderately but significantly shorter TCRB CDR3s in all four CD4+ subsets.

Since all of the isolated RNA was reverse transcribed, expressed TCRB transcripts were what got sequenced. A few million reads were obtained on average from naive, central memory and regulatory T cell samples. Clones were read by immunoSEQ multiplex PCR, and TCRdb kept only the in-frame ones, dropping some. The sample records roughly 300,000 clones, 14% being singletons. This clone was observed a few times. Its specificity is not known. Germline loops: CDR1 GTSNPN, CDR2 SVGIG (reference sequence). The length of the CDR3 is 14 residues. The V segment lost 7 bases and the J segment 8 bases; nucleotides outside the gene matches: 14.

The clonotype originates from a young man with type 1 diabetes. Sequencing used naive CD4+ T cells from blood. The rearrangement uses TRBV30 and TRBJ2-1; 7 nucleotides line up with TRBD2. CDR3: CASVREFTDHEQFF. The CDR3 DNA sequence: TGTGCCTCGGTGCGGGAGTTCACAGACCATGAGCAGTTCTTC.